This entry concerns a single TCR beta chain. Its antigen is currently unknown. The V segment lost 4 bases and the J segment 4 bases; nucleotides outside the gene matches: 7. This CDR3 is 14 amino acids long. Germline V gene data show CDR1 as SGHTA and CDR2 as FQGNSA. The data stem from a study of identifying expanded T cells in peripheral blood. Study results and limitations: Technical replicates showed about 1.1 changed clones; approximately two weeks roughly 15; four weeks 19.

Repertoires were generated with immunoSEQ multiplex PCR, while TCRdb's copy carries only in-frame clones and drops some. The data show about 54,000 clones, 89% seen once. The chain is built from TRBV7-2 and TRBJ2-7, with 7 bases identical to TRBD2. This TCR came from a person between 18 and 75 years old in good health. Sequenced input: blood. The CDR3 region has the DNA TGTGCCAGCAGCTCCGGACTAGAAGGTTACGAGCAGTACTTC. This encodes CASSSGLEGYEQYF.